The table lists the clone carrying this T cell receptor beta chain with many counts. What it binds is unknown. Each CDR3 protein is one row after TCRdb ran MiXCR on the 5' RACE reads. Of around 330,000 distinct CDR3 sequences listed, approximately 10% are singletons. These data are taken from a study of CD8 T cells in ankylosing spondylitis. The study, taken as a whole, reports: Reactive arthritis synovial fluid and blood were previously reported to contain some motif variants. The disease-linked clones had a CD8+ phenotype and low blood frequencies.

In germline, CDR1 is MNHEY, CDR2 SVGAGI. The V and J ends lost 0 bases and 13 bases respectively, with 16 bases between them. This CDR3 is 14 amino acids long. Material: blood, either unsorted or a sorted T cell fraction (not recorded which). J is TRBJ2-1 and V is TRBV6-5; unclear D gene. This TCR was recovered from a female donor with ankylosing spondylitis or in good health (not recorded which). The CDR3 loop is CASSYSIGRIYQFF. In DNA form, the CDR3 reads TGTGCCAGCAGTTACTCGATCGGACGAATCTACCAGTTCTTC.